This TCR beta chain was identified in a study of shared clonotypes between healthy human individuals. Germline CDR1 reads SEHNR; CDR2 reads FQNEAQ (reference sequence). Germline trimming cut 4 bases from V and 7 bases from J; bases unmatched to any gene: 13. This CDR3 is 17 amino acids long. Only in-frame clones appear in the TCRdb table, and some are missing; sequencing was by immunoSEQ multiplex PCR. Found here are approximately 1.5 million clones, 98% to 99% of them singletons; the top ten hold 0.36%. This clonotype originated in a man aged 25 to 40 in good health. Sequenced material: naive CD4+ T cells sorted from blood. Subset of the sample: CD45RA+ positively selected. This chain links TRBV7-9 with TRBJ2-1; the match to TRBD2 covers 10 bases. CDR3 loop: CASSSPGAGGPRNEQFF. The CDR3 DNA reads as TGTGCCAGCAGCTCCCCAGGAGCGGGAGGGCCCAGGAATGAGCAGTTCTTC.